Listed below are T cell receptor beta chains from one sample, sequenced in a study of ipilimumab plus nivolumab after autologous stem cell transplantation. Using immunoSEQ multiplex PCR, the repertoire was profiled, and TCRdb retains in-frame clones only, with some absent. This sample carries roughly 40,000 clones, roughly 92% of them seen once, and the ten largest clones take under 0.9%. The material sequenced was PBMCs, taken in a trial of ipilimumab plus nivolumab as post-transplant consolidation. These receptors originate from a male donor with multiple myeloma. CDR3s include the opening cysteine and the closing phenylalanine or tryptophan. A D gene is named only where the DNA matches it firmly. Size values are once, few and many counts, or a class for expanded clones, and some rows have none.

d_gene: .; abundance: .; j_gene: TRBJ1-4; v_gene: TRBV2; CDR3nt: TGTGCCAGCAGTGATTTGGGTAATATTAATGAAAAACTGTTTTTT; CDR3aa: CASSDLGNINEKLFF
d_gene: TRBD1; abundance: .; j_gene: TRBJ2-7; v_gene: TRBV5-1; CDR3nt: TGCGCCAGCAGCTTGGGGACAGGTGGCGAGCAGTACTTC; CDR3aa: CASSLGTGGEQYF
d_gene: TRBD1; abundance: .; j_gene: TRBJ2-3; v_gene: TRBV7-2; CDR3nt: TGTGCCAGCAGCATTCGGACAGGCCCGGTGTCCTGGGGCACAGATACGCAGTATTTT; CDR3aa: CASSIRTGPVSWGTDTQYF
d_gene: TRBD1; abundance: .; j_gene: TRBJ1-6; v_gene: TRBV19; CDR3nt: TGTGCCAGTGCCAGGGACAGTCTTCCCCCTGGTAATTCACCCCTCCACTTT; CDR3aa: CASARDSLPPGNSPLHF
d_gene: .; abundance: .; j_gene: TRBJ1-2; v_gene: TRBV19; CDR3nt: TGTGCCAGTAGCCCCAGTACGTTCGGGGGGCACTATGGCTACACCTTC; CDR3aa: CASSPSTFGGHYGYTF
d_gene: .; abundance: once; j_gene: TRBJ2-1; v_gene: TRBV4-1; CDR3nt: TGCGCCAGCAGCCTCCTCTGGGGCGCCTCCTACAATGAGCAGTTCTTC; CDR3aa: CASSLLWGASYNEQFF
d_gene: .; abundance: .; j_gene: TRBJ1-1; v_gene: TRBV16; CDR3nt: TGTGCCAGCAGTCAAACAGTAAACACTGAAGCTTTCTTT; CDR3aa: CASSQTVNTEAFF
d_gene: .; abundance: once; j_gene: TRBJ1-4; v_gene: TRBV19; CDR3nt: TGTGCCAGTAGGAGGAACAGGGCTTCAGGTGAAAAACTGTTTTTT; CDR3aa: CASRRNRASGEKLFF
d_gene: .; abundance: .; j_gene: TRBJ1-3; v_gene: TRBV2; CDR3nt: TGTGCCAGCAGTGAAATGGCAGGGAGGGGCTCTGGAAACACCATATATTTT; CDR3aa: CASSEMAGRGSGNTIYF
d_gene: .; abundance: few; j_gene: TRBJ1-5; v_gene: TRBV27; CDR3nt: TGTGCCAGCAGTTGGTCTGGGGGCGGTCAGCCCCAGCATTTT; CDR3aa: CASSWSGGGQPQHF
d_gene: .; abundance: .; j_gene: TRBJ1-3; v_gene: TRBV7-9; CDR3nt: TGTGCCAGCAGCTTAGGGGTGTGGACGGCAAGCTCTGGAAACACCATATATTTT; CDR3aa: CASSLGVWTASSGNTIYF
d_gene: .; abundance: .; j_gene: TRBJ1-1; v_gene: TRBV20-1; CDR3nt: TGCAGTGCTTCCGATCGAACTGAAGCTTTCTTT; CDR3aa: CSASDRTEAFF
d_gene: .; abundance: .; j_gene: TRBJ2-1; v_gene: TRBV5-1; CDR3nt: TGCGCCAGCAGCGGAACGACCCTCAAAATGGGGCAGTTCTTC; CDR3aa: CASSGTTLKMGQFF
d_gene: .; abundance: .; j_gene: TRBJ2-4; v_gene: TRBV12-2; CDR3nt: TGTGCAAGTCAGCGGGACCTAAACATTCAGTACTTC; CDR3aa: CASQRDLNIQYF
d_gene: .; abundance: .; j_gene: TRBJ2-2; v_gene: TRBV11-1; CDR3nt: TGTGCCAGCAGCTTAGCCCGGGCGAACACCGGGGAGCTGTTTTTT; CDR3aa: CASSLARANTGELFF
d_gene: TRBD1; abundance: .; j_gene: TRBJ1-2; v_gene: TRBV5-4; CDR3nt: TGTGCCAGCAGCAAAGGGACAGAAAACTATGGCTACACCTTC; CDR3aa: CASSKGTENYGYTF
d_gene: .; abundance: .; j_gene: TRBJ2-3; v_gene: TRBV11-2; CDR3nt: TGTGCCACACGGGGGAGAAGCACAGATACGCAGTATTTT; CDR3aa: CATRGRSTDTQYF
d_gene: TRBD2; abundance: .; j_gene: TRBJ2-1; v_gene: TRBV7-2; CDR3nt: TGTGCCAGCAGCTTAGGGGGTGCCGGGACTATAAACAATGAGCAGTTCTTC; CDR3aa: CASSLGGAGTINNEQFF
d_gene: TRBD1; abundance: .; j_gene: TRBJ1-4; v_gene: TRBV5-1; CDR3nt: TGCGCCAGCAGCTTGTTGGGACAGGGAGGTGAAAAACTGTTTTTT; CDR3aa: CASSLLGQGGEKLFF
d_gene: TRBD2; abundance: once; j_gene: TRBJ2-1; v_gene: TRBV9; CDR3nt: TGTGCCAGTGCAAAAGGACTAGCGGAACACAATGAGCAGTTCTTC; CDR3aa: CASAKGLAEHNEQFF
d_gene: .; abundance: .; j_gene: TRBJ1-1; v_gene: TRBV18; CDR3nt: TGTGCCAGCTCACCAACACGCGGTGAATGGACTGAAGCTTTCTTT; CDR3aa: CASSPTRGEWTEAFF
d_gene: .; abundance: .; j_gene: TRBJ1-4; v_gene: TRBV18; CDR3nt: TGTGCCAGCTCACCGGGGGCGAGTGAAAAACTGTTTTTT; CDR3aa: CASSPGASEKLFF
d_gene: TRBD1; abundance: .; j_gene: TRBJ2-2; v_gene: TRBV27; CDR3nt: TGTGCCAGCAGAGGGGTGGGGACAGTGAAAACCGGGGAGCTGTTTTTT; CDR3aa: CASRGVGTVKTGELFF
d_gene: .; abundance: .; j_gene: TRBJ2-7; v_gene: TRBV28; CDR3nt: TGTGCCAGCACTATTGGGACCGACTACGAGCAGTACTTC; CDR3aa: CASTIGTDYEQYF
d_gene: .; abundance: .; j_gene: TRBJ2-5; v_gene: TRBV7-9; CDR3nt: TGTGCCAGCAGCTTAGTACCGTTAGAGACCCAGTACTTC; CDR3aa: CASSLVPLETQYF
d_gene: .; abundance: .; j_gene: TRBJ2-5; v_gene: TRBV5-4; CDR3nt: TGTGCCAGCAGCTTGGAACAGGTGGAGACCCAGTACTTC; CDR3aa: CASSLEQVETQYF
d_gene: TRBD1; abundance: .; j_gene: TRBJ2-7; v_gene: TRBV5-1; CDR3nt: TGCGCCAGCAGCATCGACAGGGGAGCCTACGAGCAGTACTTC; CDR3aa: CASSIDRGAYEQYF
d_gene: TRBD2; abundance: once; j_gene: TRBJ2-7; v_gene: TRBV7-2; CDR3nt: TGTGCCAGCAGCTTACCAGCGGGAAGCTCCTACGAGCAGTACTTC; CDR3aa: CASSLPAGSSYEQYF
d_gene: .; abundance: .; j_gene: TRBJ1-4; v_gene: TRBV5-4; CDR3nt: TGTGCCAGCAGCTCCGCCGGGACGGAACTGTTTTTT; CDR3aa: CASSSAGTELFF
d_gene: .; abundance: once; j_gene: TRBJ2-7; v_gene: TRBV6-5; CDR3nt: TGTGCCAGCACACCTGCTGGGACCTACGAGCAGTACTTC; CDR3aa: CASTPAGTYEQYF
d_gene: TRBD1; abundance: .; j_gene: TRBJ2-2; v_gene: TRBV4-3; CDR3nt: TGCGCCAGCAGCCACTGGGACAGGGACCCCGGGGAGCTGTTTTTT; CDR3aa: CASSHWDRDPGELFF
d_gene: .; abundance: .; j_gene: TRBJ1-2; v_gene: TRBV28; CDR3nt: TGTGCCAGCAGTTCAGCCTTGGCGAACTATGGCTACACCTTC; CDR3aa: CASSSALANYGYTF
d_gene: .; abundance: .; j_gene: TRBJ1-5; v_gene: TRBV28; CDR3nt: TGTGCCAGCAGTTTAAAGGGTCGGAGCAATCAGCCCCAGCATTTT; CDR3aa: CASSLKGRSNQPQHF
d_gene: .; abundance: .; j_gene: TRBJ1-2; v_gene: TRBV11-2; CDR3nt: TGTGCCAGCAGCTTAGAATCCAGGTTCTATGGCTACACCTTC; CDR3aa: CASSLESRFYGYTF
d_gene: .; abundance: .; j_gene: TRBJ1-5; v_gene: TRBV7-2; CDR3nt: TGTGCCAGCAGCTTACTGGTGGGAAATCAGCCCCAGCATTTT; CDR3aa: CASSLLVGNQPQHF
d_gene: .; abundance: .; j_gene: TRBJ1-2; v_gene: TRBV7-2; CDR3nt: TGTGCCAGCAGCTTAGGGGGGGCAGCCTCTTATGGCTACACCTTC; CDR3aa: CASSLGGAASYGYTF
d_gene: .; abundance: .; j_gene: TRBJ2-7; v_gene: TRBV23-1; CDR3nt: TGCGCCAGCAGTCAAATCGGGGGAAACTCCTACGAGCAGTACTTC; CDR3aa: CASSQIGGNSYEQYF
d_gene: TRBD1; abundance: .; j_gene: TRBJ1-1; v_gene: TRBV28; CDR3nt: TGTGCCAGCAAACAGGGGGCTTTCACTGAAGCTTTCTTT; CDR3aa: CASKQGAFTEAFF
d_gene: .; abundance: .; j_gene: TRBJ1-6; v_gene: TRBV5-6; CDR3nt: TGTGCCAGCAGCTCCTCAGAGACTGAAGGATCACCCCTCCACTTT; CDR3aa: CASSSSETEGSPLHF
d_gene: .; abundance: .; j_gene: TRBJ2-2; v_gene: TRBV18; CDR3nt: TGTGCCAGCTCACCACGGTCCGACCGGGAGCTGTTTTTT; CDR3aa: CASSPRSDRELFF
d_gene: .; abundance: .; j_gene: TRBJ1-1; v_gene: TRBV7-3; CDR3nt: TGTGCCAGCAGCTTATCCACAGGGAGCACTGAAGCTTTCTTT; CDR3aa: CASSLSTGSTEAFF
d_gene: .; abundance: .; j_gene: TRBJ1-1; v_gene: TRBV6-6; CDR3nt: TGTGCCAGCAGTTACTCGAAGGGGGACACTGAAGCTTTCTTT; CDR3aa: CASSYSKGDTEAFF
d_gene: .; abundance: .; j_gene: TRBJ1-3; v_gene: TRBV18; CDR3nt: TGTGCCAGCTCACCAGGAGGAGGGAGCGGGTTCGGGACCATATATTTT; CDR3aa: CASSPGGGSGFGTIYF